This record concerns one T cell receptor beta chain sequence. Its target is not known. The sample originates from a study of graft-versus-host responses after intestinal transplantation. The repertoire was sequenced with immunoSEQ multiplex PCR; TCRdb's copy has only in-frame clones and lacks some. Of some 81,000 clones in the sample, roughly nine tenths were seen once. This CDR3 contains 15 residues. Germline CDR1 and CDR2: LNHNV and YYDKDF (reference sequence). The V gene lost 0 bases and the J gene lost 1 base, with 9 bases spanning the gap. The receptor comes from a human donor who received an intestinal transplant. V usage is TRBV15 and J usage is TRBJ2-5; possibly TRBD1 for D (5 bases). Sequenced here: unstimulated CD4+ T cells sorted from spleen or lymph node cells, sampled before intestinal transplant. Here the CDR3 reads CATSRDHQGQETQYF. CDR3 bases: TGTGCCACCAGCAGAGATCACCAGGGCCAAGAGACCCAGTACTTC. The full variable domain, its missing parts supplied by reference TRBV15 and TRBJ2-5, is DAMVIQNPRYQVTQFGKPVTLSCSQTLNHNVMYWYQQKSSQAPKLLFHYYDKDFNNEADTPDNFQSRRPNTSFCFLDIRSPGLGDTAMYLCATSRDHQGQETQYFGPGTRLLVL.